The sequence of this T cell receptor beta chain was determined in a study of shared clonotypes between healthy human individuals. Germline-derived CDR1 and CDR2 are SGDLS and YYNGEE. V was trimmed by 0 bases and J by 1 base, leaving 14 bases between them. This CDR3 spans 17 amino acids. The run depth of the assay was deep. Sequencing was performed with immunoSEQ multiplex PCR; in TCRdb, only in-frame clones are kept and a portion is missing. Altogether about 1.5 million clones are present, roughly 96% being singletons, with the ten largest covering approximately 1.2%. J is TRBJ1-3 and V is TRBV9; no definite D call. The clonotype comes from a man aged 25-45 years in good health. Sequenced material: naive CD4+ T cells sorted from blood. Subset here: CD45RA+ positively selected. The CDR3 nucleotides read TGTGCCAGCAGCGTAGCTACGATGGGAAGGTCTGGAAACACCATATATTTT. Encoded protein: CASSVATMGRSGNTIYF. The full variable domain, rest sourced from reference TRBV9 and TRBJ1-3, is DSGVTQTPKHLITATGQRVTLRCSPRSGDLSVYWYQQSLDQGLQFLIQYYNGEERAKGNILERFSAQQFPDLHSELNLSSLELGDSALYFCASSVATMGRSGNTIYFGEGSWLTVV.